These 21 T cell receptor beta chains originate from one sample sequenced in a study of blood T cells in healthy people across ages. Sample-barcoded 5' priming and a J-beta primer mix drove a second PCR of 7 to 11 cycles. MiXCR, applied by TCRdb to the 5' RACE reads, yields one record per CDR3 protein. The sample has around 800,000 distinct CDR3 sequences; about 45% are singletons. The sequenced sample was blood. Every receptor here comes from an older man in good health.

The chain links TRBV28 to TRBJ2-4, with 8 bases lining up with TRBD2. The assigned J gene may be wrong: the sequence end matches TRBJ2-5 better. This CDR3 spans 13 amino acids. Per the germline V gene, CDR1 is MDHEN and CDR2 is SYDVKM. The CDR3 DNA reads as TGTGCCAGCACCCAGCGGGGGATGGAGACCCAGTACTTC. Translating it yields CASTQRGMETQYF.

This clonotype occurred a few times. This chain connects TRBV20-1 to TRBJ2-5; the D gene is possibly TRBD2 (6 bases). Trimming left V 3 bases short and J 1 base short, with 15 bases between. Germline V gene data show CDR1 as DFQATT and CDR2 as SNEGSKA (reference sequence). The CDR3 runs 15 residues. CDR3 bases: TGCAGTGCTAGCGACTCGGGGGTCATCCAAGAGACCCAGTACTTC. It encodes CSASDSGVIQETQYF.

The CDR3 sequence is CASSLRGYETQYF. In DNA, the CDR3 is TGTGCCAGCAGCCTAAGGGGGTACGAGACCCAGTACTTC. The chain carries TRBV7-2 and TRBJ2-5; possibly TRBD1 for D (6 bases). Germline CDR1 SGHTA, CDR2 FQGNSA. V was clipped by 5 bases and J by 5 bases, with 12 bases between them. The CDR3 spans 13 residues.

The V and J genes are TRBV2 and TRBJ2-7; TRBD2 is a possible D gene (5 bases). Germline V CDR1 and CDR2: SNHLY, FYNNEI. V was shortened by 6 bases and J by 3 bases, with 12 bases between the two germline ends. The CDR3 loop spans 13 amino acids. DNA for the CDR3: TGTGCCAGCAGCTTTGAGGGCCTCTACGAGCAGTACTTC. This codes for CASSFEGLYEQYF.

The chain joins TRBV10-3 to TRBJ2-3; 12 bases align to TRBD2. Germline V gene data show CDR1 as ENHRY and CDR2 as SYGVKD. This CDR3 comprises 14 residues. V lost 7 bases, J lost 3 bases, and 2 bases stayed unmatched. The chain's CDR3 is CAIKTSGRTDTQYF. The DNA for the CDR3 is TGTGCCATCAAAACTAGCGGGAGGACAGATACGCAGTATTTT.

This chain connects TRBV29-1 to TRBJ2-1; D might be TRBD1 or TRBD2, each matching 6 bases. V lost 6 bases and J 8 bases, leaving 14 bases between the germline ends. Looked up from germline, CDR1 is SQVTM and CDR2 is ANQGSEA. The CDR3 sequence is 12 residues long. DNA for the CDR3: TGCAGCGTCGGAGGGACAATTGATGAGCAGTTCTTC. Translated: CSVGGTIDEQFF.

To note about this clonotype: At one end the junction does not follow the germline gene, possibly because of a read error. The chain joins TRBV6-5 to TRBJ1-2; 7 bases are a match to TRBD1. CDR1 is MNHEY and CDR2 is SVGAGI in the germline V gene. This CDR3 is 15 amino acids long. The CDR3: CASSQSGQENYGCTF. CDR3 nucleotides: TGTGCCAGCAGTCAGTCCGGACAGGAGAACTATGGCTGCACCTTC.

This clonotype was counted many times. V and J are TRBV11-3 and TRBJ2-7, with 11 nucleotides matching TRBD2. CDR3 length: 14 amino acids. Losses at the gene ends were 5 bases for V and 7 bases for J; bases not matched to a gene: 7. The germline V gene has CDR1 SGHNT and CDR2 YENEEA. CDR3 nucleotides: TGTGCCAGCAGCCGTACTAGCGGGAGCGCGGAGCAGTACTTC. Translating gives CASSRTSGSAEQYF.

This clonotype was seen a few times. CDR3 sequence reads: CNARFTYNEQYF. The CDR3 DNA sequence: TGCAACGCCCGGTTCACCTACAATGAGCAGTACTTC. This sequence joins TRBV29-1 and TRBJ2-1, with D unclear. The J call may not be correct, given that the DNA end is closer to TRBJ2-7. Germline values: CDR1 SQVTM, CDR2 ANQGSEA. This CDR3 is 12 amino acids long.

This clonotype has a count of ten or more. The CDR3 sequence is CASSQPTSRDRDVTQYF. The CDR3 nucleotides read TGCGCCAGCAGCCAACCCACCAGTAGAGACAGGGACGTGACCCAGTACTTC. The rearrangement links TRBV4-3 to TRBJ2-5; 7 nucleotides agree with TRBD1. CDR1 and CDR2 from the germline V gene are LGHNA and YSLEER. The CDR3 is 17 residues long. Losses at the gene ends were 2 bases for V and 7 bases for J; bases not matched to a gene: 16.

The V and J genes are TRBV29-1 and TRBJ1-2; 9 positions match TRBD1. CDR1 is SQVTM and CDR2 is ANQGSEA in the germline V gene. The V gene end was trimmed by 3 bases and the J gene end by 8 bases; junction bases not matched to a gene: 10. The CDR3 loop spans 14 amino acids. The CDR3 sequence: CSVDPKQGARGYTF. The CDR3 region has the DNA TGCAGCGTTGATCCGAAACAGGGGGCGCGAGGCTACACCTTC.

This clonotype occurred once. The genes are TRBV20-1 and TRBJ1-5; weak D call: TRBD1 (5 bases). The germline V gene encodes CDR1 DFQATT and CDR2 SNEGSKA (reference sequence). The CDR3 spans 15 residues. Trimming removed 3 bases at V and 0 bases at J, with 12 bases between. The CDR3 DNA follows: TGCAGTGCTAGTTTCAGGGCCTATAGCAATCAGCCCCAGCATTTT. It yields the protein CSASFRAYSNQPQHF.

V is TRBV14 and J is TRBJ2-3, with TRBD2 matching over 12 bases. Germline values: CDR1 SGHDN, CDR2 FVKESK. The V segment lost 1 base and the J segment 5 bases; nucleotides outside the gene matches: 7. The CDR3 has 17 amino acids. The CDR3 nucleotides read TGTGCCAGCAGCCAAGTTAGACTAGCGGGAGCGAAAGATACGCAGTATTTT. This encodes CASSQVRLAGAKDTQYF. The full variable domain, its missing parts supplied by reference TRBV14 and TRBJ2-3, is EAGVTQFPSHSVIEKGQTVTLRCDPISGHDNLYWYRRVMGKEIKFLLHFVKESKQDESGMPNNRFLAERTGGTYSTLKVQPAELEDSGVYFCASSQVRLAGAKDTQYFGPGTRLTVL.

This clonotype was detected many times. The V call is TRBV29-1, the J call TRBJ1-2; D unresolved. V was clipped by 1 base and J by 1 base, with 4 bases between them. This CDR3 is 12 amino acids long. The germline CDR1 and CDR2 sequences are SQVTM and ANQGSEA. CDR3 residues: CSVEGNNYGYTF. In nucleotides, the CDR3 is TGCAGCGTTGAAGGAAATAACTATGGCTACACCTTC.

The rearrangement joins TRBV11-3 to TRBJ2-1; a possible D gene is TRBD2 (6 bases). V was shortened by 1 base and J by 3 bases, with 13 bases between the two germline ends. CDR3 length equals 16 residues. Germline CDR1 is SGHNT and CDR2 is YENEEA. The CDR3 reads CASSLGGGGNYNEQFF. The DNA for the CDR3 is TGTGCCAGCAGCTTAGGGGGTGGCGGGAACTACAATGAGCAGTTCTTC.

The V and J genes are TRBV7-3 and TRBJ2-3, with no clear D. The V end lost 7 bases, the J end lost 2 bases, and 16 bases lay between the germline ends. Germline V CDR1 and CDR2: SGHTA, FQGTGA. The CDR3 length is 15 residues. This CDR3 is CASTLLGRPTDTQYF. CDR3 sequence (DNA): TGTGCCAGCACCCTTCTCGGACGTCCCACAGATACGCAGTATTTT.

V is TRBV20-1 and J is TRBJ2-5; 10 bases align to TRBD2. V lost 5 bases to trimming and J lost 4 bases; unmatched junction nucleotides: 19. The germline gives CDR1 DFQATT, CDR2 SNEGSKA (reference sequence). CDR3 size: 18 residues. The CDR3 spells CSAHTGRTGLAFGETQYF. CDR3 sequence (DNA): TGCAGTGCTCACACAGGGAGAACGGGACTAGCGTTCGGAGAGACCCAGTACTTC.

This clonotype was detected only a few times. This rearrangement joins TRBV5-4 to TRBJ1-1; the D gene is possibly TRBD1 (6 bases). There are 15 residues in the CDR3. The V end was cut by 3 bases, the J end by 4 bases, with 16 bases between. The germline V gene encodes CDR1 SGHNT and CDR2 YYREEE (reference sequence). The CDR3 DNA follows: TGTGCCAGCAGCTCCAAACAGGGAGGAAGCACTGAAGCTTTCTTT. This gives the protein CASSSKQGGSTEAFF.

V is TRBV18 and J is TRBJ1-2, with D hard to call. The CDR3 consists of 13 residues. Trimming took off 2 bases at V and 8 bases at J, with 12 bases between the two ends. CDR1 KGHSH and CDR2 LQKENI come from the germline V gene. This chain's CDR3 is CASSPNDYRGYTF. The CDR3 DNA follows: TGTGCCAGCTCACCAAATGATTATCGGGGCTACACCTTC.

This clonotype was detected only a few times. This chain joins TRBV27 and TRBJ2-5; 8 bases agree with TRBD1. CDR1 and CDR2 (germline): MNHEY, SMNVEV (reference sequence). The V gene end was trimmed by 5 bases and the J gene end by 2 bases; junction bases not matched to a gene: 4. CDR3 length equals 14 residues. The DNA of the CDR3 is TGTGCCAGCAGTCTCCGGACAGGGCAAGAGACCCAGTACTTC. Encoded protein: CASSLRTGQETQYF.

Comments on this clonotype: The CDR3 does not end in the conserved phenylalanine or tryptophan, so this is likely a read error. V and J are TRBV7-3 and TRBJ2-3, with 10 bases that match TRBD2. The J segment lost 6 bases and the V segment lost 2 bases, leaving 5 bases of the junction unmatched. Germline V gene lookup returns CDR1 SGHTA and CDR2 FQGTGA. This CDR3 region has 15 residues. The CDR3: CASSLLAGANDTQYV. The CDR3 DNA sequence: TGTGCCAGCAGCTTACTAGCGGGAGCCAATGATACGCAGTATGTT.